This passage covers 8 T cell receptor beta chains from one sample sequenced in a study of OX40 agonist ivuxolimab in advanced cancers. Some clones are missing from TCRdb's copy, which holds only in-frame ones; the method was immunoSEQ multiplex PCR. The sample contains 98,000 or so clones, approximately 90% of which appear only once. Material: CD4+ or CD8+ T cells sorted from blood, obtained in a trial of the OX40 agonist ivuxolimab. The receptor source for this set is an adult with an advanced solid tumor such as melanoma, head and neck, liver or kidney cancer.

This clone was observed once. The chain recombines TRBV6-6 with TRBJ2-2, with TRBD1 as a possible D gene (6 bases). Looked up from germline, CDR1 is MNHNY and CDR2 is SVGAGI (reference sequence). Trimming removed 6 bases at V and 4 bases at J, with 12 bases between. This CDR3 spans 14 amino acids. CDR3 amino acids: CASSRTETTGELFF. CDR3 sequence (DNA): TGTGCCAGCAGCCGGACAGAGACCACCGGGGAGCTGTTTTTT.

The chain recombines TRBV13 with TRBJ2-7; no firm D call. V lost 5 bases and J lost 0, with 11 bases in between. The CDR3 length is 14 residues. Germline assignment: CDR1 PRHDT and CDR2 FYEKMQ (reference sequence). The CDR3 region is CASSPDATSYEQYF. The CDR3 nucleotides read TGTGCCAGCAGCCCGGACGCTACCTCCTACGAGCAGTACTTC.

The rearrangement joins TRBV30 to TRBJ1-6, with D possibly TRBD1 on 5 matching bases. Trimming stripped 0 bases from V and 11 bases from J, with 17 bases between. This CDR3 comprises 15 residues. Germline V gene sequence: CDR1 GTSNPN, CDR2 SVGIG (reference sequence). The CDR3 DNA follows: TGTGCCTGGAGTGTCTTAGGCCCGAGGGGAGCACCCCTCCACTTT. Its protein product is CAWSVLGPRGAPLHF.

The CDR3 sequence: CASSSANTEAFF. CDR3 DNA: TGTGCCAGCAGTTCCGCGAACACTGAAGCTTTCTTT. This chain connects TRBV6-5 to TRBJ1-1; no clear D. Germline CDR1 reads MNHEY; CDR2 reads SVGAGI. Trimming took 4 bases from V and 1 from J, leaving 4 bases between them. The CDR3 length is 12 residues.

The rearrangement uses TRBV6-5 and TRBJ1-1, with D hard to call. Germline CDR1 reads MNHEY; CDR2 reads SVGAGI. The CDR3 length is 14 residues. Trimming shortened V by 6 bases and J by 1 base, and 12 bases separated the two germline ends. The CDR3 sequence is CASRPGLQNTEAFF. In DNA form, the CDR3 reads TGTGCCAGCAGGCCAGGCCTCCAGAACACTGAAGCTTTCTTT.

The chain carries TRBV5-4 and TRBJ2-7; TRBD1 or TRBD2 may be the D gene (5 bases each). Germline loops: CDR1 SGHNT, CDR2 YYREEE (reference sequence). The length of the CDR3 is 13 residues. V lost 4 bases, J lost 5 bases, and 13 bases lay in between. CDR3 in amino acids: CASSLPGPHEQYF. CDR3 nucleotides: TGTGCCAGCAGCCTCCCGGGACCCCACGAGCAGTACTTC.

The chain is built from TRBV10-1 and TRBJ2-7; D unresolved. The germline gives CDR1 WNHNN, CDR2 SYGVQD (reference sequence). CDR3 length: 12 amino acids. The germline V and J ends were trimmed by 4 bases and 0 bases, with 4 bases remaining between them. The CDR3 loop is CASSGDSYEQYF. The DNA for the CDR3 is TGCGCCAGCAGTGGCGACTCCTACGAGCAGTACTTC.

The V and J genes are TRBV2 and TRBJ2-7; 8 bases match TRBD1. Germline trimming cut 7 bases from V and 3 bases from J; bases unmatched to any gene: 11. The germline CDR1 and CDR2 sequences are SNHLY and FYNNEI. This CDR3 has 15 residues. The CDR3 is CASTPQGAPIYEQYF. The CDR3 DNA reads TGTGCCAGCACCCCCCAGGGGGCGCCGATCTACGAGCAGTACTTC.